This T cell receptor (beta chain) was sequenced for a study of cytomegalovirus exposure and HLA in healthy donors. As for the study in general: One earlier analysis, a look at 180 million or so T cells, found fewer than 140 million unique TCR beta sequences. The study, taken as a whole, reports: Rare TCR sequences predominated, though certain public TCRs were found in many donors.

This clone has just one count. Its antigen is not identified. Healthy bone marrow donors supplied every sample. PCR was performed using 60 Vbeta and 13 Jbeta primers. Clones were sequenced by immunoSEQ multiplex PCR, and TCRdb holds only the in-frame ones, with some missing. In the table there are tens of thousands of clones, just under 80% of which are singletons. V was cut by 1 base and J by 5 bases, with 8 bases left in between. Germline CDR1 and CDR2: SGHTA and FQGNSA. The CDR3 loop spans 13 amino acids. Sequenced: PBMCs. V gene TRBV7-2 combines with J gene TRBJ2-5; D is unclear. The sequence came from a woman between 40 and 50 years old in good health and CMV-seronegative. The CDR3 is CASSLVGRETQYF. CDR3 bases: TGTGCCAGCAGCTTAGTGGGCCGGGAGACCCAGTACTTC.